These T cell receptor beta chains were read from a single sample in a study of OX40 agonist ivuxolimab in advanced cancers. Libraries were prepared by immunoSEQ multiplex PCR; TCRdb keeps only in-frame clonotypes and omits some of them. The sample holds tens of thousands of clones; 80% to 90% are singletons and the top ten take about 30%. The material was CD4+ or CD8+ T cells sorted from blood, obtained in a trial of the OX40 agonist ivuxolimab. Receptors originate from an adult with an advanced solid tumor such as melanoma, head and neck, liver or kidney cancer. The CDR3 runs from the conserved cysteine through the conserved F or W. D genes are given only for firm matches. Clone size is stated in some rows and not others, as once, few, many or a class when expanded.

>TRBV19|TRBJ1-6|14|.|.
TGCGCCAGTAGTAATCGACAGCTGAATTCACCCCTCCACTTT
CASSNRQLNSPLHF
>TRBV5-5|TRBJ1-5|14|.|.
TGTGCCAGCAGCCCCGACTGGGGTAATCAGCCCCAGCATTTT
CASSPDWGNQPQHF
>TRBV28|TRBJ2-7|16|.|TRBD2
TGTGCCAGCAGTTTGGTTCTGCGGGAGGCCGACTACGAGCAGTACTTC
CASSLVLREADYEQYF
>TRBV6-6|TRBJ2-2|16|few|TRBD2
TGTGCCAGCAGTTACGGGGCGGGAGGCGGCACCGGGGAGCTGTTTTTT
CASSYGAGGGTGELFF
>TRBV10-3|TRBJ1-3|14|.|TRBD1
TGTGCCATCCCGACAGGGCATTCTGGAAACACCATATATTTT
CAIPTGHSGNTIYF
>TRBV2|TRBJ2-2|15|.|.
TGTGCCAGCACTAAGGGGCTGGGGAACACCGGGGAGCTGTTTTTT
CASTKGLGNTGELFF
>TRBV28|TRBJ2-1|12|.|.
TGTGCCAGCAGTTTTCCTCCCAATGAGCAGTTCTTC
CASSFPPNEQFF
>TRBV9|TRBJ1-2|12|.|.
TGTGCCAGCAGCGCGACAGACTATGGCTACACCTTC
CASSATDYGYTF
>TRBV13|TRBJ2-4|16|.|TRBD1
TGTGCCAGCAGCAAGGGACAGGGGGCAATAAGAAACATTCAGTACTTC
CASSKGQGAIRNIQYF
>TRBV5-1|TRBJ1-3|16|few|TRBD1
TGCGCCAGTACCGAAACAACAGGGGTTGCCGGGAACACCATATATTTT
CASTETTGVAGNTIYF
>TRBV18|TRBJ2-3|13|.|.
TGTGCCAGCTCACCAGGGAGCGCAGATACGCAGTATTTT
CASSPGSADTQYF
>TRBV25-1|TRBJ1-2|13|.|.
TGTGCCAGCAGTGAGGTGAGGGAGGGGGGCTACACCTTC
CASSEVREGGYTF
>TRBV6-8|TRBJ2-1|11|few|.
TGTGCCAGCAGTTACGGAAATGAGCAGTTCTTC
CASSYGNEQFF
>TRBV7-6|TRBJ2-3|15|.|TRBD2
TGTGCCAGCAGCTCCGGGACTAGCGGCACAGATACGCAGTATTTT
CASSSGTSGTDTQYF
>TRBV9|TRBJ1-2|14|.|.
TGTGCCAGCAGCCCCTGGACTTCGGCCAATGGCTACACCTTC
CASSPWTSANGYTF
>TRBV6-4|TRBJ2-3|14|.|.
TGTGCCAGCAGTGAGGACTTCCGCACAGATACGCAGTATTTT
CASSEDFRTDTQYF
>TRBV6-4|TRBJ2-3|15|.|TRBD1
TGTGCCAGCAGCCGAGACAGGGGGCCGGCAGATACGCAGTATTTT
CASSRDRGPADTQYF
>TRBV7-3|TRBJ2-3|14|.|.
TGTGCCAGCAGCTTTGAAGGATACACAGATACGCAGTATTTT
CASSFEGYTDTQYF
>TRBV11-2|TRBJ2-7|14|.|.
TGTGCCAGCAGCTTAGAATACGGGGCCTACGAGCAGTACTTC
CASSLEYGAYEQYF
>TRBV7-9|TRBJ2-7|14|.|TRBD2
TGTGCCAGCAGCACCGGGACTAGCATCTACGAGCAGTACTTC
CASSTGTSIYEQYF
>TRBV5-1|TRBJ2-5|14|.|TRBD1
TGCGCCAGCAGCCACCGGGACAGCCAAGAGACCCAGTACTTC
CASSHRDSQETQYF
>TRBV29-1|TRBJ2-1|13|.|TRBD1
TGCAGCGCCAAATCGGGACAGGACAATGAGCAGTTCTTC
CSAKSGQDNEQFF
>TRBV9|TRBJ2-1|15|.|TRBD1
TGTGCCAGCAGCTCTCGGGACAGGGGTAACGATGAGCAGTTCTTC
CASSSRDRGNDEQFF
>TRBV2|TRBJ2-1|16|.|.
TGTGCCAGCCCTCGGAGGCAGGCGGGGACCTACAATGAGCAGTTCTTC
CASPRRQAGTYNEQFF
>TRBV4-1|TRBJ2-1|15|.|TRBD2
TGCGCCAGCAGCCAAGGGCATAGCGGGAGGAATGAGCAGTTCTTC
CASSQGHSGRNEQFF
>TRBV9|TRBJ2-7|14|.|TRBD2
TGTGCCAGCAGCCCCTGGACTAGCGGGGGCGAGCAGTACTTC
CASSPWTSGGEQYF
>TRBV7-8|TRBJ2-7|12|.|.
TGTGCCAGCAGCTTCCATCCCTACGAGCAGTACTTC
CASSFHPYEQYF
>TRBV19|TRBJ1-2|13|.|.
TGTGCCAGTAGTACAGGGATTGTCTATGGCTACACCTTC
CASSTGIVYGYTF
>TRBV13|TRBJ2-7|13|.|.
TGTGCCAGCAGCTCCTGGGACGCTGGGGAGCAGTACTTC
CASSSWDAGEQYF
>TRBV9|TRBJ1-6|14|few|.
TGTGCCAGCAGCGTAGGGGGTACCTATTCACCCCTCCACTTT
CASSVGGTYSPLHF
>TRBV19|TRBJ2-5|11|.|.
TGTGCTTCAGGGTTTGGAGAGACCCAGTACTTC
CASGFGETQYF
>TRBV19|TRBJ2-7|13|.|TRBD1
TGTGCCAGTGCCGGGACAGGGTTGTACGAGCAGTACTTC
CASAGTGLYEQYF
>TRBV6-1|TRBJ1-1|14|.|.
TGTGCCAGCAGTGAATTCGGGACGGCTGTTGAAGCTTTCTTT
CASSEFGTAVEAFF